These T cell receptor beta chains were read from a single sample in a study of identical twins. TCRdb analysed the 5' RACE reads with MiXCR anew, one entry per CDR3 protein. The data contain some 1,600,000 distinct CDR3 sequences, less than 35% of them singletons. Sequencing input: cord blood. The origin of the receptors is a newborn girl in good health. Both conserved end residues are part of each CDR3. Fields, in order: J gene, V gene, clone size, D gene, CDR3 protein, CDR3 DNA. A D gene is named only where the DNA matches it firmly. Only some rows state a clone size, as once, few, many or a class for expanded clones.

J: TRBJ2-5; V: TRBV28; size: .; D: .; CDR3: CASGLLRTEETQYF; DNA: TGTGCCAGCGGCCTGCTGCGGACAGAAGAGACCCAGTACTTC
J: TRBJ2-1; V: TRBV25-1; size: once; D: .; CDR3: CASSEDLADEHFF; DNA: TGTGCCAGCAGTGAAGATCTAGCCGATGAGCACTTCTTC
J: TRBJ1-6; V: TRBV3-1; size: .; D: .; CDR3: CASSQDPGTGNSPLHF; DNA: TGTGCCAGCAGCCAAGATCCTGGGACGGGAAATTCACCCCTCCACTTT
J: TRBJ2-7; V: TRBV29-1; size: .; D: TRBD2; CDR3: CSALGGGTYEQYF; DNA: TGCAGCGCCCTGGGCGGGGGAACCTACGAGCAGTACTTC
J: TRBJ2-3; V: TRBV5-1; size: few; D: TRBD2; CDR3: CASKAGSTDTQYF; DNA: TGCGCCAGCAAAGCGGGAAGCACAGATACGCAGTATTTT
J: TRBJ1-5; V: TRBV10-3; size: .; D: .; CDR3: CATATDSNQPQHF; DNA: TGTGCCACCGCGACGGATAGCAATCAGCCCCAGCATTTT
J: TRBJ1-1; V: TRBV10-3; size: .; D: .; CDR3: CAISEVPNTEAFF; DNA: TGTGCCATCAGTGAGGTCCCTAACACTGAAGCTTTCTTT
J: TRBJ1-2; V: TRBV19; size: .; D: .; CDR3: CASSSGQPNYGYTF; DNA: TGTGCCAGTAGTTCCGGACAGCCAAACTATGGCTACACCTTC
J: TRBJ1-2; V: TRBV7-2; size: .; D: .; CDR3: CASSLVGAIYGYTF; DNA: TGTGCCAGCAGCTTAGTGGGAGCGATCTATGGCTACACCTTC
J: TRBJ2-1; V: TRBV20-1; size: few; D: .; CDR3: CSARDPGVSYNEQFF; DNA: TGCAGTGCTAGAGATCCGGGGGTGTCCTACAATGAGCAGTTCTTC
J: TRBJ2-5; V: TRBV6-2/TRBV6-3; size: .; D: .; CDR3: CASSYSILTQGGKETQYF; DNA: TGTGCCAGCAGTTACTCGATTCTCACCCAGGGAGGTAAAGAGACCCAGTACTTC
J: TRBJ2-1; V: TRBV6-2/TRBV6-3; size: many; D: .; CDR3: CASSPMTVSPYNEQFF; DNA: TGTGCCAGCAGTCCAATGACAGTCTCTCCTTACAATGAGCAGTTCTTC
J: TRBJ2-3; V: TRBV29-1; size: .; D: TRBD1; CDR3: CSVEDGGQGREVTQYF; DNA: TGCAGCGTTGAAGATGGGGGACAGGGGCGGGAAGTGACGCAGTATTTT
J: TRBJ1-1; V: TRBV20-1; size: .; D: .; CDR3: CSASREGTEAFF; DNA: TGCAGTGCTAGTAGGGAGGGGACTGAAGCTTTCTTT
J: TRBJ2-5; V: TRBV7-2; size: .; D: .; CDR3: CASSLMGWETQYF; DNA: TGTGCCAGCAGCTTAATGGGTTGGGAGACCCAGTACTTC
J: TRBJ1-1; V: TRBV27; size: .; D: .; CDR3: CASSFVGRLNTEAFF; DNA: TGTGCCAGCAGTTTCGTTGGCAGATTGAACACTGAAGCTTTCTTT
J: TRBJ1-4; V: TRBV12-3/TRBV12-4; size: .; D: .; CDR3: CASSSDRSTNEKLFF; DNA: TGTGCCAGCAGTTCCGACAGGTCAACTAATGAAAAACTGTTTTTT
J: TRBJ1-2; V: TRBV27; size: few; D: .; CDR3: CASSLSGPTGNTF; DNA: TGTGCCAGCAGTTTAAGCGGGCCAACCGGCAACACCTTC
J: TRBJ1-5; V: TRBV20-1; size: .; D: .; CDR3: CSASPRSATVHQPQHF; DNA: TGCAGTGCTAGCCCAAGATCGGCCACTGTCCATCAGCCCCAGCATTTT
J: TRBJ2-3; V: TRBV4-2; size: many; D: TRBD2; CDR3: CASSQDRSGGTDTQYF; DNA: TGTGCCAGCAGCCAAGATCGGAGCGGGGGAACAGATACGCAGTATTTT
J: TRBJ2-7; V: TRBV7-2; size: .; D: .; CDR3: CASSPAGVTYEQYF; DNA: TGTGCCAGCAGCCCAGCGGGCGTAACCTACGAGCAGTACTTC
J: TRBJ2-3; V: TRBV25-1; size: many; D: .; CDR3: CASSDRATDTQYF; DNA: TGTGCCAGCAGTGACAGGGCCACAGATACGCAGTATTTT
J: TRBJ2-3; V: TRBV5-1; size: once; D: TRBD2; CDR3: CASSGVAGGGTDTQYF; DNA: TGCGCCAGCAGCGGAGTAGCGGGAGGTGGCACAGATACGCAGTATTTT
J: TRBJ2-2; V: TRBV3-1; size: few; D: .; CDR3: CASSPGGHTGELFF; DNA: TGTGCCAGCAGCCCTGGGGGCCACACCGGGGAGCTGTTTTTT
J: TRBJ2-7; V: TRBV4-2; size: few; D: TRBD2; CDR3: CASSQKKTSGSSYEQYF; DNA: TGTGCCAGCAGCCAAAAAAAAACTAGCGGGAGCTCCTACGAGCAGTACTTC
J: TRBJ2-7; V: TRBV3-1; size: few; D: TRBD1; CDR3: CASSPYRGTFSYEQYF; DNA: TGTGCCAGCAGCCCCTACAGGGGTACCTTTTCCTACGAGCAGTACTTC
J: TRBJ2-7; V: TRBV2; size: .; D: TRBD2; CDR3: CASSGSGLLSYNEQYF; DNA: TGTGCCAGCAGTGGATCGGGACTACTCTCCTACAATGAGCAGTACTTC
J: TRBJ2-5; V: TRBV27; size: many; D: .; CDR3: CASSFFLGETQYF; DNA: TGTGCCAGCAGTTTTTTTTTGGGGGAGACCCAGTACTTC
J: TRBJ1-5; V: TRBV20-1; size: .; D: .; CDR3: CSAEDGDQPQHF; DNA: TGCAGTGCTGAGGACGGCGATCAGCCCCAGCATTTT
J: TRBJ2-4; V: TRBV5-1; size: once; D: .; CDR3: CASRGLQNIQYF; DNA: TGCGCCAGCAGGGGACTCCAAAACATTCAGTACTTC
J: TRBJ1-1; V: TRBV20-1; size: few; D: .; CDR3: CSASPRLDTEAFF; DNA: TGCAGTGCTAGCCCCAGGTTGGACACTGAAGCTTTCTTT
J: TRBJ2-3; V: TRBV7-2; size: few; D: TRBD2; CDR3: CASSLVAGGRADTQYF; DNA: TGTGCCAGCAGCTTAGTTGCGGGGGGTAGGGCAGATACGCAGTATTTT
J: TRBJ2-1; V: TRBV5-8; size: .; D: TRBD2; CDR3: CASSTTSGIYNEQFF; DNA: TGTGCCAGCAGTACCACTAGCGGGATCTACAATGAGCAGTTCTTC
J: TRBJ1-2; V: TRBV28; size: .; D: TRBD1; CDR3: CASWGSGGALYGYTF; DNA: TGTGCCAGCTGGGGTTCAGGGGGCGCGCTCTATGGCTACACCTTC
J: TRBJ2-3; V: TRBV27; size: .; D: TRBD2; CDR3: CASSYSGVLTDTQYF; DNA: TGTGCCAGCAGTTATAGCGGGGTTCTGACAGATACGCAGTATTTT
J: TRBJ1-5; V: TRBV6-1; size: .; D: .; CDR3: CASSARQPNQPRHF; DNA: TGTGCCAGCAGTGCGCGACAGCCGAATCAGCCCCGGCATTTT
J: TRBJ2-1; V: TRBV27; size: .; D: .; CDR3: CASSLWPGASSYNEQFF; DNA: TGTGCCAGCAGTTTATGGCCGGGGGCCTCTTCCTACAATGAGCAGTTCTTC
J: TRBJ2-1; V: TRBV2; size: .; D: .; CDR3: CASGDFYNEQFF; DNA: TGTGCCAGTGGAGACTTCTACAATGAGCAGTTCTTC
J: TRBJ2-1; V: TRBV4-2; size: few; D: .; CDR3: CASSSGGGLSYNEQFF; DNA: TGTGCCAGCAGCTCAGGGGGGGGCCTCTCCTACAATGAGCAGTTCTTC
J: TRBJ1-2; V: TRBV9; size: .; D: .; CDR3: CASSVYVGNGYTF; DNA: TGTGCCAGCAGCGTATACGTAGGGAATGGCTACACCTTC
J: TRBJ1-1; V: TRBV5-1; size: few; D: .; CDR3: CASSLVRGEAFF; DNA: TGTGCCAGCAGCTTGGTAAGGGGTGAAGCTTTCTTT
J: TRBJ2-1; V: TRBV6-8; size: .; D: .; CDR3: CASSYGPSRHQETQFF; DNA: TGTGCCAGCAGTTACGGGCCTAGCAGGCACCAAGAGACCCAGTTCTTC
J: TRBJ1-4; V: TRBV20-1; size: .; D: TRBD1; CDR3: CSARTGGGNNEKLFF; DNA: TGCAGTGCCCGGACAGGGGGCGGCAATAATGAAAAACTGTTTTTT
J: TRBJ1-1; V: TRBV24-1; size: few; D: TRBD1; CDR3: CATSTGDTEAFF; DNA: TGTGCCACCAGTACAGGGGACACTGAAGCTTTCTTT
J: TRBJ2-1; V: TRBV21-1; size: few; D: .; CDR3: CASSKGNVGGYNEQFF; DNA: TGTGCCAGCAGCAAAGGAAATGTAGGAGGGTACAATGAGCAGTTCTTC
J: TRBJ1-5; V: TRBV20-1; size: .; D: TRBD1; CDR3: CSAIDSKGANQPQHF; DNA: TGCAGTGCTATAGACAGCAAGGGGGCCAATCAGCCCCAGCATTTT
J: TRBJ1-2; V: TRBV6-5; size: many; D: .; CDR3: CASSYSRQNYGYTF; DNA: TGTGCCAGCAGTTACTCGAGACAGAACTATGGCTACACCTTC
J: TRBJ2-3; V: TRBV12-3/TRBV12-4; size: .; D: .; CDR3: CASSLGPRASTDTQYF; DNA: TGTGCCAGCAGTTTAGGTCCCAGGGCTAGCACAGATACGCAGTATTTT
J: TRBJ2-1; V: TRBV12-3/TRBV12-4; size: few; D: TRBD2; CDR3: CASSNKRGNNEQFF; DNA: TGTGCCAGCAGCAATAAGCGGGGGAACAATGAGCAGTTCTTC
J: TRBJ2-7; V: TRBV4-1; size: few; D: TRBD1; CDR3: CASLRDRACEQYF; DNA: TGCGCCAGTCTCCGGGACAGGGCTTGCGAGCAGTACTTC
J: TRBJ1-2; V: TRBV25-1; size: .; D: .; CDR3: CASRTDPGDGLSYGYTF; DNA: TGTGCCAGCAGGACCGACCCGGGAGACGGGCTCAGCTATGGCTACACCTTC
J: TRBJ2-3; V: TRBV4-1; size: .; D: .; CDR3: CASSLRVVNTDTQYF; DNA: TGCGCCAGCAGCCTAAGGGTAGTGAACACAGATACGCAGTATTTT
J: TRBJ2-7; V: TRBV7-9; size: .; D: TRBD1; CDR3: CASSLADRGLLYEQYF; DNA: TGTGCCAGCAGCTTAGCTGACAGGGGTCTTCTCTACGAGCAGTACTTC
J: TRBJ2-5; V: TRBV20-1; size: once; D: .; CDR3: CSARQEKQYF; DNA: TGCAGTGCTAGACAGGAAAAGCAGTACTTC
J: TRBJ1-6; V: TRBV6-5; size: .; D: .; CDR3: CAKSSYNSPLHF; DNA: TGTGCGAAAAGCTCCTATAATTCACCCCTCCACTTT
J: TRBJ2-6; V: TRBV12-3/TRBV12-4; size: .; D: .; CDR3: CASSLGIGGANVLTF; DNA: TGTGCCAGCAGTTTAGGGATCGGTGGGGCCAACGTCCTGACTTTC
J: TRBJ1-5; V: TRBV6-2/TRBV6-3; size: .; D: TRBD1; CDR3: CVSSIGTGLQPQHF; DNA: TGTGTCAGCAGTATTGGGACAGGGCTTCAGCCCCAGCATTTT
J: TRBJ1-4; V: TRBV7-9; size: .; D: .; CDR3: CASSSQRAGKLFF; DNA: TGTGCCAGCAGCTCACAGCGGGCAGGAAAACTGTTTTTT
J: TRBJ2-7; V: TRBV6-1; size: .; D: .; CDR3: CASSFSGSQPYEQYF; DNA: TGTGCCAGCAGCTTCTCCGGATCTCAGCCCTACGAGCAGTACTTC